This entry lists 29 T cell receptor beta chains sequenced from one sample in a study of T-cell memory formation after mild COVID-19. Via MiXCR, TCRdb re-called the 5' RACE reads, giving one row per CDR3 protein. The top ten clones hold approximately 43% of a sample with about 110,000 distinct CDR3 sequences, around 14% of them seen once. Sequencing used PBMCs or a T cell subset sorted from them (not recorded which). All receptors derive from a man younger than 30 who had mild COVID-19 (a few samples of this study predate the infection). Cell type and time point are not known.

The sample holds a few counts of this clonotype. The V call is TRBV29-1, the J call TRBJ2-3; D possibly corresponds to TRBD2 (7 bases). Trimming left V 1 base short and J 2 bases short, with 13 bases between. Germline CDR1 SQVTM, CDR2 ANQGSEA. The CDR3 covers 15 residues. This CDR3 reads CSVEVGGLPTDTQYF. CDR3 nucleotides: TGCAGCGTTGAAGTCGGGGGGCTGCCCACAGATACGCAGTATTTT.

The chain has TRBV7-9 and TRBJ2-1; D is uncertain. Trimming pared 4 bases from V and 7 bases from J, leaving 5 bases between. The germline gives CDR1 SEHNR, CDR2 FQNEAQ (reference sequence). This CDR3 region has 11 residues. The CDR3 bases are TGTGCCAGCAGCTCTTTGAATGAGCAGTTCTTC. Translating it yields CASSSLNEQFF.

The rearrangement links TRBV4-3 to TRBJ1-1; D not resolved. Trimming stripped 0 bases from V and 3 bases from J, with 5 bases between. The CDR3 is made up of 13 amino acids. Germline V CDR1 and CDR2: LGHNA, YSLEER. The DNA of the CDR3 is TGCGCCAGCAGCCAAGATCCCGACACTGAAGCTTTCTTT. Translated: CASSQDPDTEAFF.

This clonotype turned up a few times. V and J are TRBV6-1 and TRBJ1-5; 10 bases match TRBD1. The CDR3 loop spans 16 amino acids. J lost 7 bases, V lost 5 bases, and 11 bases had no gene match. The germline V gene encodes CDR1 MNHNS and CDR2 SASEGT. CDR3 loop: CASSLRTGGVRQPQHF. The DNA of the CDR3 is TGTGCCAGCAGTCTCCGGACAGGGGGGGTCAGACAGCCCCAGCATTTT.

This sequence joins TRBV7-2 and TRBJ1-1; D is undetermined. Germline CDR1 and CDR2: SGHTA and FQGNSA. V gave up 6 bases and J gave up 11 bases, with 19 bases separating them. The length of the CDR3 is 13 residues. Written as DNA, the CDR3 is TGTGCCAGCAGACGAAGGACCGGCGCGGAGGCTTTCTTT. Translating gives CASRRRTGAEAFF.

A few counts support this clonotype. The rearrangement links TRBV4-2 to TRBJ2-3, with 12 bases identical to TRBD2. V lost 0 bases and J lost 0; bases outside the gene matches: 13. In germline, CDR1 is LGHNA, CDR2 YNFKEQ. The CDR3 covers 21 residues. For the CDR3, the DNA is TGTGCCAGCAGCCAAGACTCCTCTAGCGGGGGGGTATTACCTAGCACAGATACGCAGTATTTT. Translating gives CASSQDSSSGGVLPSTDTQYF.

This clonotype was seen ten or more times. The chain links TRBV25-1 to TRBJ2-2; 10 positions agree with TRBD1. From germline, CDR1 is MGHDK and CDR2 SYGVNS. V gave up 8 bases and J gave up 6 bases; unmatched junction bases: 6. The CDR3 runs to 14 residues. The CDR3 DNA is TGTGCCAGCTCCGGGACAGGGGACGCCGGGGAGCTGTTTTTT. Translated: CASSGTGDAGELFF.

This chain connects TRBV18 to TRBJ1-2; 9 bases are shared with TRBD1. This CDR3 has 15 amino acids. Germline loops: CDR1 KGHSH, CDR2 LQKENI. J was trimmed by 4 bases and V by 2 bases; bases with no gene match: 5. The CDR3 here is CASSPTGTGIYGYTF. CDR3 nucleotide sequence: TGTGCCAGCTCACCAACAGGGACAGGGATCTATGGCTACACCTTC. The complete variable domain, with remaining parts taken from reference TRBV18 and TRBJ1-2, reads NAGVMQNPRHLVRRRGQEARLRCSPMKGHSHVYWYRQLPEEGLKFMVYLQKENIIDESGMPKERFSAEFPKEGPSILRIQQVVRGDSAAYFCASSPTGTGIYGYTFGSGTRLTVV.

The J gene is TRBJ2-1, the V gene TRBV20-1; either TRBD1 or TRBD2 may supply D (6 bases each). Germline-derived CDR1 and CDR2 are DFQATT and SNEGSKA (reference sequence). This CDR3 has 15 residues. V dropped 3 bases and J dropped 2 bases, with 14 bases sitting between them. CDR3 sequence (DNA): TGCAGTGCTAGCGATGAGGGGGGTCCCTACAATGAGCAGTTCTTC. This sequence encodes CSASDEGGPYNEQFF.

This clonotype came up a few times. V and J are TRBV7-9 and TRBJ1-1, with 7 bases that match TRBD1. Germline values: CDR1 SEHNR, CDR2 FQNEAQ (reference sequence). The CDR3 totals 15 residues. V lost 5 bases, J lost 4 bases, and 10 bases stayed unmatched. CDR3 coding DNA: TGTGCCAGCAGCCCCTCGGACAGGTTCCGCACTGAAGCTTTCTTT. This sequence encodes CASSPSDRFRTEAFF.

At least ten counts were recorded for this clonotype. The rearrangement uses TRBV20-1 and TRBJ2-5, with 9 bases aligning to TRBD2. CDR1 and CDR2 from the germline V gene are DFQATT and SNEGSKA (reference sequence). This CDR3 is built from 14 residues. The CDR3 sequence is CSAGTSPDGGTQYF. The CDR3 DNA is TGCAGCGCCGGGACTAGCCCTGATGGAGGGACCCAGTACTTC.

This clonotype was counted between two and nine times. The rearrangement uses TRBV7-8 and TRBJ1-1; TRBD1 might be the D (5 bases). CDR1 is SGHVS, CDR2 FQNEAQ, per germline. V was clipped by 1 base and J by 9 bases, with 15 bases between them. The CDR3 length is 14 residues. The CDR3 loop is CASSLVQGALQAFF. For the CDR3, the DNA is TGTGCCAGCAGCTTAGTCCAGGGAGCTTTACAAGCTTTCTTT.

V usage is TRBV10-3 and J usage is TRBJ2-2; D is perhaps TRBD1 (6 bases). The CDR3 covers 14 residues. V gave up 8 bases and J gave up 0 bases, with 10 bases separating them. The germline gives CDR1 ENHRY, CDR2 SYGVKD. Here the CDR3 DNA reads TGTGCCATCTCCGGACAGACGAACACCGGGGAGCTGTTTTTT. It specifies CAISGQTNTGELFF.

This clonotype has more than one count but fewer than ten. The chain couples TRBV4-1 to TRBJ2-1, with 12 bases identical to TRBD2. V gave up 4 bases and J gave up 3 bases; unmatched junction bases: 16. Germline CDR1 MGHRA, CDR2 YSYEKL. The CDR3 covers 20 residues. The CDR3 bases are TGCGCCAGCAGCCCTAGGGTACTAGCGGGGGGCACAGCTTTCTACAATGAGCAGTTCTTC. Residues: CASSPRVLAGGTAFYNEQFF.

Ten or more counts support this clonotype. The chain has TRBV19 and TRBJ2-2; D might be TRBD1 (5 bases). CDR3 length equals 17 residues. The V end was cut by 2 bases, the J end by 0 bases, with 13 bases between. Germline V gives CDR1 LNHDA, CDR2 SQIVND (reference sequence). In DNA form, the CDR3 reads TGTGCCAGTAGTATACCGACAGCTGACCCGAACACCGGGGAGCTGTTTTTT. Translated, it gives CASSIPTADPNTGELFF.

This clonotype was detected a few times. DNA for the CDR3: TGTGCCAGCAGTTTTGGAGGGGGTACGCAGTATTTT. As protein: CASSFGGGTQYF. This rearrangement joins TRBV12-3 or TRBV12-4 to TRBJ2-3; either TRBD1 or TRBD2 may fit D (6 bases each). V shed 3 bases and J shed 8 bases, with 9 bases lying between them. CDR3 size: 12 residues.

This clonotype was recorded at least ten times. This rearrangement joins TRBV6-5 to TRBJ2-7, with TRBD1 matching over 9 bases. Germline trimming cut 5 bases from V and 7 bases from J; bases unmatched to any gene: 9. The germline V gene encodes CDR1 MNHEY and CDR2 SVGAGI. CDR3 size: 14 residues. CDR3 loop: CASSPGQGVGEQYV. The CDR3 DNA is TGTGCCAGCAGTCCGGGACAGGGAGTGGGAGAGCAGTACGTC.

This chain joins TRBV6-6 and TRBJ2-3; 14 nucleotides match TRBD2. The germline V gene has CDR1 MNHNY and CDR2 SVGAGI (reference sequence). The CDR3 is 17 amino acids. V trimming: 6 bases; J trimming: 5 bases; junction bases outside the gene matches: 10. CDR3 nucleotide sequence: TGTGCCAGCAGCCCCGGACTAGCGGGGGGATCCGGAGATACGCAGTATTTT. This codes for CASSPGLAGGSGDTQYF.

A remark on this clonotype: The junction and the germline gene differ at one end; a read error may be behind it. V is TRBV11-2 and J is TRBJ2-3; 7 bases match TRBD2. CDR3 length: 16 amino acids. Germline CDR1 reads SGHAT; CDR2 reads FQNNGV. This CDR3 is CASSLGRGGYTDAQYF. CDR3 nucleotide sequence: TGTGCCAGCAGCTTAGGGCGCGGGGGATACACAGATGCGCAGTATTTT.

This clonotype was counted ten times or more. CDR3 amino acids: CATWGWGNTEAFF. DNA of the CDR3: TGTGCCACCTGGGGTTGGGGGAACACTGAAGCTTTCTTT. The chain is built from TRBV25-1 and TRBJ1-1; D uncertain. CDR1 and CDR2 (germline): MGHDK, SYGVNS. This CDR3 comprises 13 residues. The V and J ends lost 10 bases and 1 base respectively, with 13 bases between them. The full variable domain, its missing parts supplied by reference TRBV25-1 and TRBJ1-1, is EADIYQTPRYLVIGTGKKITLECSQTMGHDKMYWYQQDPGMELHLIHYSYGVNSTEKGDLSSESTVSRIRTEHFPLTLESARPSHTSQYLCATWGWGNTEAFFGQGTRLTVV.

This clonotype was seen once. V and J are TRBV4-2 and TRBJ2-1; TRBD1 agrees at 7 bases. This CDR3 region has 17 residues. Losses at the gene ends were 1 base for V and 6 bases for J; bases not matched to a gene: 12. Germline CDR1 and CDR2: LGHNA and YNFKEQ. The CDR3 DNA sequence: TGTGCCAGCAGCCAAGGCACCGGGACAGTGCCGCCCAATGAGCAGTTCTTC. Its translation: CASSQGTGTVPPNEQFF.

Many counts were recorded for this clonotype. V usage is TRBV6-5 and J usage is TRBJ1-2, with unresolved D. Trimming removed 0 bases at V and 7 bases at J, with 9 bases between. This CDR3 region has 13 residues. CDR1 and CDR2 from the germline V gene are MNHEY and SVGAGI. CDR3 sequence (DNA): TGTGCCAGCAGTTACTCAAGAGGGTCTGGCTACACCTTC. As protein: CASSYSRGSGYTF.

This chain connects TRBV4-2 to TRBJ2-1, with TRBD2 matching over 9 bases. The germline gives CDR1 LGHNA, CDR2 YNFKEQ. The CDR3 runs to 14 residues. The V segment lost 7 bases and the J segment 5 bases; nucleotides outside the gene matches: 6. DNA of the CDR3: TGTGCCAGCAACACGGGACTAGCTAACAATGAGCAGTTCTTC. Amino acids: CASNTGLANNEQFF.

This clonotype was counted only a few times. The CDR3 bases are TGTGCCAGCAGAGGAGGGGGGACTGACTACGAGCAGTACTTC. Amino acid sequence: CASRGGGTDYEQYF. This rearrangement joins TRBV21-1 to TRBJ2-7; TRBD1 is the table's D call and was not checked against the DNA. TRBV21-1 is recorded as a pseudogene. There are 14 residues in the CDR3.

This clonotype was recorded many times. This chain links TRBV3-1 with TRBJ2-3; 9 bases line up with TRBD2. J was trimmed by 0 bases and V by 6 bases; bases with no gene match: 10. The germline CDR1 and CDR2 sequences are LGHDT and YNNKEL (reference sequence). The CDR3 contains 17 residues. CDR3 in DNA: TGTGCCAGCAGTTCTAGCGGGGAAACATCCAGCACAGATACGCAGTATTTT. Translating gives CASSSSGETSSTDTQYF.

The chain links TRBV4-2 to TRBJ2-1, with D possibly TRBD1 on 5 matching bases. Germline lookup yields CDR1 LGHNA and CDR2 YNFKEQ. The CDR3 is made up of 14 amino acids. V gave up 4 bases and J gave up 5 bases, with 12 bases separating them. The CDR3 DNA sequence: TGTGCCAGCAGCCCGCTGGACACGGACAATGAGCAGTTCTTC. Protein product: CASSPLDTDNEQFF.

This sequence joins TRBV7-9 and TRBJ2-1; 10 nucleotides align to TRBD2. Germline V gives CDR1 SEHNR, CDR2 FQNEAQ (reference sequence). This CDR3 spans 20 amino acids. V was pared by 5 bases and J by 6 bases, with 22 bases of the junction left unmatched. For the CDR3, the DNA is TGTGCCAGCAGCGCACAACTCGGGACTAGCGAGTGGAATGGGGCCAATGAGCAGTTCTTC. This sequence encodes CASSAQLGTSEWNGANEQFF. The full variable domain, its missing parts supplied by reference TRBV7-9 and TRBJ2-1, is DTGVSQNPRHKITKRGQNVTFRCDPISEHNRLYWYRQTLGQGPEFLTYFQNEAQLEKSRLLSDRFSAERPKGSFSTLEIQRTEQGDSAMYLCASSAQLGTSEWNGANEQFFGPGTRLTVL.

This clonotype was observed a handful of times. The chain employs TRBV6-5 and TRBJ2-6, with 8 nucleotides matching TRBD1. The CDR3 loop spans 15 amino acids. V was pared by 6 bases and J by 8 bases, with 9 bases of the junction left unmatched. Germline V lookup: CDR1 MNHEY, CDR2 SVGAGI. This CDR3 is CASSPLAGGTNVLTF. In DNA, the CDR3 is TGTGCCAGCAGCCCACTGGCAGGGGGCACCAACGTCCTGACTTTC.

This clonotype has just a few counts. This sequence joins TRBV5-6 and TRBJ2-7; TRBD1 agrees at 8 bases. The CDR3 is 13 residues long. The ends lost 4 bases at V and 7 bases at J; junction bases unmatched: 7. Germline CDR1 reads SGHDT; CDR2 reads YYEEEE. The CDR3 DNA follows: TGTGCCAGCAGCGCGGACAGGGTGCGGGAGCAGTACTTC. Translated, it gives CASSADRVREQYF.